A selection of T cell receptor beta chains follows, all from one sample in a study of blood T cell repertoires in COVID-19. Sequencing used immunoSEQ multiplex PCR; TCRdb keeps in-frame clones, though not all of them. Among roughly 130,000 clones listed, 75% to 90% were seen once. The specimen was peripheral blood. These receptors were collected from a man aged 65-85 years with acute or convalescent COVID-19. CDR3s include the opening cysteine and the closing phenylalanine or tryptophan. The order of the fields is clone size, J gene, V gene, D gene, CDR3 protein, CDR3 DNA. D genes are given only for firm matches. Clone size is stated in some rows and not others, as once, few, many or a class when expanded.

NA	TRBJ1-5	TRBV18	NA	CASSPTDSNQPQHF	TGTGCCAGCTCACCTACAGATAGCAATCAGCCCCAGCATTTT
NA	TRBJ1-2	TRBV28	TRBD1	CASSLQDRDGGYTF	TGTGCCAGCAGCCTTCAGGACAGGGACGGAGGCTACACCTTC
once	TRBJ2-5	TRBV6-1	TRBD2	CASSEAGLAGSETQYF	TGTGCCAGCAGTGAAGCGGGGCTAGCGGGGTCAGAGACCCAGTACTTC
NA	TRBJ2-1	TRBV9	TRBD1	CASSVVGMTGGYNEQFF	TGTGCCAGCAGCGTAGTGGGTATGACAGGGGGGTACAATGAGCAGTTCTTC
NA	TRBJ2-7	TRBV9	NA	CASSVQAGSYEQYF	TGTGCCAGCAGCGTACAAGCAGGCTCCTACGAGCAGTACTTC
NA	TRBJ1-6	TRBV6-5	TRBD1	CASHLTGNNSPLHF	TGTGCCAGTCATCTGACAGGGAATAATTCACCCCTCCACTTT
NA	TRBJ2-7	TRBV7-2	NA	CASRRPGGEQYF	TGTGCCAGCAGACGACCAGGTGGCGAGCAGTACTTC
NA	TRBJ2-5	TRBV2	NA	CAGGTEQETQYF	TGTGCCGGAGGGACAGAGCAAGAGACCCAGTACTTC
NA	TRBJ1-6	TRBV11-2	NA	CASRPRSSYNSPLHF	TGTGCCAGCAGACCTAGGTCCTCCTATAATTCACCCCTCCACTTT
NA	TRBJ2-3	TRBV5-1	TRBD1	CASSEVGQGASTQYF	TGCGCCAGCAGCGAAGTTGGGCAGGGGGCTAGTACGCAGTATTTT
NA	TRBJ1-4	TRBV25-1	NA	CASSSQGREKLFF	TGTGCCAGCAGTAGTCAGGGTCGGGAAAAACTGTTTTTT
NA	TRBJ1-2	TRBV5-4	TRBD1	CASSAGQGEGGYTF	TGTGCCAGCAGCGCGGGACAGGGGGAAGGAGGCTACACCTTC
NA	TRBJ1-4	TRBV2	NA	CASKESSATTNEKLFF	TGTGCCAGCAAGGAGAGCTCGGCTACAACTAATGAAAAACTGTTTTTT
medium-sized	TRBJ1-5	TRBV10-3	NA	CAISGEGGNQPQHF	TGTGCCATCAGTGGTGAGGGGGGCAATCAGCCCCAGCATTTT
NA	TRBJ2-3	TRBV6-6	NA	CASSQGHLDTDTQYF	TGTGCCAGCAGCCAGGGACACCTTGACACAGATACGCAGTATTTT
NA	TRBJ1-2	TRBV4-1	TRBD1	CASSQIQGAFNYGYTF	TGCGCCAGCAGCCAAATCCAGGGGGCGTTTAACTATGGCTACACCTTC
NA	TRBJ2-5	TRBV29-1	NA	CSADGSQETQYF	TGCAGCGCCGATGGGAGCCAAGAGACCCAGTACTTC
NA	TRBJ1-2	TRBV5-6	NA	CASSRGWTEHYGYTF	TGTGCCAGCAGCCGTGGATGGACAGAACATTATGGCTACACCTTC
NA	TRBJ1-6	TRBV5-1	TRBD1	CASSSQGDHSPLHF	TGCGCCAGCAGCTCACAGGGGGATCATTCACCCCTCCACTTT
NA	TRBJ2-7	TRBV11-2	TRBD2	CASSRDPGLVSYEQYF	TGTGCCAGCAGCCGGGATCCGGGACTAGTTTCCTACGAGCAGTACTTC
NA	TRBJ2-3	TRBV2	NA	CASSEGGRGTDTQYF	TGTGCCAGCAGTGAAGGGGGGCGGGGCACAGATACGCAGTATTTT
NA	TRBJ2-7	TRBV21-1	NA	CASSNPTDRGLSDEQYF	TGTGCCAGCAGCAATCCGACGGACAGGGGACTGTCCGACGAGCAGTACTTC
NA	TRBJ1-1	TRBV19	TRBD1	CASSIAGQGASEAFF	TGTGCCAGTAGTATAGCTGGACAGGGGGCGTCGGAAGCTTTCTTT
NA	TRBJ2-7	TRBV7-8	TRBD2	CASSTPGGLLGVYEQYF	TGTGCCAGCAGCACCCCGGGGGGATTGTTAGGGGTTTACGAGCAGTACTTC
NA	TRBJ1-6	TRBV21-1	NA	CASSKDLSSYNSPLHF	TGTGCCAGCAGCAAAGACCTGAGCTCCTATAATTCACCCCTCCACTTT
NA	TRBJ2-1	TRBV19	NA	CASKEDREYNEQFF	TGTGCCAGTAAGGAGGACAGAGAGTACAATGAGCAGTTCTTC
NA	TRBJ2-3	TRBV18	NA	CASSTSLALSTDTQYF	TGTGCCAGCTCTACCTCACTAGCTCTTAGCACAGATACGCAGTATTTT
NA	TRBJ1-3	TRBV7-8	NA	CASSIDRMENTIYF	TGTGCCAGCAGCATCGACAGGATGGAAAACACCATATATTTT
NA	TRBJ1-3	TRBV6-5	NA	CASRRVGSQRGPIYF	TGTGCCAGCAGGAGGGTCGGGAGTCAACGTGGTCCCATATATTTT
NA	TRBJ1-6	TRBV7-2	NA	CASSLAGQIYNSPLHF	TGTGCCAGCAGCTTAGCGGGGCAGATTTATAATTCACCCCTCCACTTT
NA	TRBJ2-3	TRBV28	TRBD2	CASSPGHLRLAGRYTDTQYF	TGTGCCAGCAGTCCGGGTCACTTAAGACTAGCGGGGCGGTACACAGATACGCAGTATTTT
NA	TRBJ2-5	TRBV18	NA	CASSPRKQGETQYF	TGTGCCAGCTCACCACGGAAACAGGGAGAGACCCAGTACTTC
NA	TRBJ2-7	TRBV21-1	NA	CASSKKGQPWQYF	TGTGCCAGCAGCAAAAAGGGGCAGCCCTGGCAGTACTTC
NA	TRBJ1-2	TRBV7-8	TRBD1	CASSKQGARNYGYTF	TGTGCCAGCAGCAAACAGGGGGCGAGGAACTATGGCTACACCTTC
NA	TRBJ1-1	TRBV7-9	NA	CASSFSGSRGAFF	TGTGCCAGCAGCTTCTCCGGGTCGCGGGGAGCTTTCTTT
NA	TRBJ1-6	TRBV6-1	NA	CASSEETSLSYNSPLHF	TGTGCCAGCAGTGAAGAGACTTCCCTCTCCTATAATTCACCCCTCCACTTT
NA	TRBJ1-1	TRBV10-2	NA	CASRGPGDSTEAFF	TGCGCCAGCAGGGGCCCAGGGGATTCTACTGAAGCTTTCTTT
once	TRBJ2-3	TRBV7-2	NA	CASSLGLSTDTQYF	TGTGCCAGCAGCTTAGGTTTATCCACAGATACGCAGTATTTT
few	TRBJ2-5	TRBV9	TRBD2	CASSVAVAGETQYF	TGTGCCAGCAGCGTAGCTGTAGCGGGGGAGACCCAGTACTTC
NA	TRBJ2-3	TRBV24-1	NA	CATSDPERGFADTQYF	TGTGCCACCAGTGATCCGGAACGGGGGTTCGCAGATACGCAGTATTTT
NA	TRBJ2-7	TRBV29-1	NA	CSVDAGAGEQYF	TGCAGCGTTGACGCGGGGGCTGGAGAGCAGTACTTC
NA	TRBJ1-6	TRBV2	TRBD1	CASSLRWTGGDSLHF	TGTGCCAGCAGCCTGAGGTGGACAGGGGGCGATTCCCTCCACTTT
NA	TRBJ2-7	TRBV5-6	TRBD1	CATKRGTGGMEQYF	TGTGCCACCAAGCGGGGGACAGGGGGAATGGAGCAGTACTTC
NA	TRBJ2-1	TRBV13	TRBD2	CASSIGTSGYNEQFF	TGTGCCAGCAGCATCGGGACTAGCGGATACAATGAGCAGTTCTTC
NA	TRBJ1-2	TRBV4-1	NA	CASSLQLDISYGYTF	TGCGCCAGCAGCCTGCAACTAGACATTTCCTATGGCTACACCTTC
NA	TRBJ2-2	TRBV2	TRBD2	CASGLARTGELFF	TGTGCGAGCGGACTAGCGAGAACCGGGGAGCTGTTTTTT
NA	TRBJ2-5	TRBV27	TRBD1	CASSRTGAMETQYF	TGTGCCAGCAGTCGGACAGGGGCAATGGAGACCCAGTACTTC
NA	TRBJ1-4	TRBV6-5	TRBD1	CASRDRGNNEKLFF	TGTGCCAGCAGGGACAGGGGGAATAATGAAAAACTGTTTTTT
many	TRBJ2-7	TRBV28	TRBD1	CASSLPSRGTYEQYF	TGTGCCAGCAGTTTACCCAGCAGGGGGACCTACGAGCAGTACTTC
once	TRBJ1-5	TRBV5-1	NA	CASSLNDGGQPQHF	TGCGCCAGCAGCTTGAATGACGGGGGGCAGCCCCAGCATTTT
NA	TRBJ1-6	TRBV30	NA	CAWVTGGSPLHF	TGTGCCTGGGTAACGGGGGGCTCACCCCTCCACTTT
NA	TRBJ2-1	TRBV12-3/TRBV12-4	NA	CASSLEGHGQFF	TGTGCCAGCAGTTTGGAGGGCCATGGGCAGTTCTTC
NA	TRBJ2-5	TRBV6-1	NA	CASSESTGEGETQYF	TGTGCCAGCAGTGAATCGACAGGGGAGGGAGAGACCCAGTACTTC